This T cell receptor (beta chain) derives from a study of technical replicates of blood from four donors. This clone occurred once. Profiling relied on immunoSEQ multiplex PCR, and the TCRdb table lists in-frame clones only, not all of them. The table shows around 65,000 clones, with over 70% occurring only once. CDR3 length: 12 amino acids. V lost 3 bases, J lost 5 bases, and 4 bases stayed unmatched. The germline V gene encodes CDR1 SQVTM and CDR2 ANQGSEA. The chain recombines TRBV29-1 with TRBJ2-7; 7 positions match TRBD1. Sequenced material: PBMCs. This sequence was found in a human donor in good health. Some clones in this sample may be carry-over from other donors' samples. Written as DNA, the CDR3 is TGCAGCGTTGATGGGCAGGGGGACGAGCAGTACTTC. This gives the protein CSVDGQGDEQYF.